The clone carrying this TCR beta chain was picked up many times. Methods described previously were used for bulk TCR libraries, and listed TCR primers were applied. TCRdb processed the PCR reads anew with MiXCR; each CDR3 protein has one entry. The table records approximately 670,000 distinct CDR3 sequences, just under 20% of them present only once. The germline gives CDR1 MGHRA, CDR2 YSYEKL. V was shortened by 1 base and J by 7 bases, with 5 bases between the two germline ends. CDR3 length equals 11 residues. This sample stems from a study of molecular identifiers for immune sequencing clone quantification.

What was sequenced was naive CD8+ T cells from blood, with Jurkat cell RNA spiked in. As to subset: FACS-sorted CD8+CD4-CCR7+CD45RA+ naive T cells. The genes are TRBV4-1 and TRBJ2-7; D call uncertain. The sequence was obtained from a human donor in good health. Some libraries in this study had Jurkat cell RNA spiked in. Here the CDR3 reads CASSQGREQYF. The DNA of the CDR3 is TGCGCCAGCAGCCAAGGGCGGGAGCAGTACTTC.